The T cell receptor (beta chain) under discussion was sequenced for a study of blood T cells in healthy people across ages. This CDR3 is built from 13 residues. V was pared by 4 bases and J by 5 bases, with 12 bases between. A second PCR of 7 to 11 cycles used a sample-barcoded 5' primer and a J-beta primer mix. Paired-end reads containing CDR3 totaled no fewer than 3 million for each sample. TCRdb independently ran MiXCR on the 5' RACE reads; one entry per CDR3 protein. Of about 970,000 distinct CDR3 sequences listed, roughly 51% were seen once; the top ten hold about a fifth. The sample was blood. This TCR was recovered from a woman aged 55-69 years in good health. The genes are TRBV12-3 or TRBV12-4 and TRBJ2-7, with D unclear. The CDR3 DNA sequence: TGTGCCAGCAGTTCCTACTATAGCCACGAGCAGTACTTC. This sequence encodes CASSSYYSHEQYF.